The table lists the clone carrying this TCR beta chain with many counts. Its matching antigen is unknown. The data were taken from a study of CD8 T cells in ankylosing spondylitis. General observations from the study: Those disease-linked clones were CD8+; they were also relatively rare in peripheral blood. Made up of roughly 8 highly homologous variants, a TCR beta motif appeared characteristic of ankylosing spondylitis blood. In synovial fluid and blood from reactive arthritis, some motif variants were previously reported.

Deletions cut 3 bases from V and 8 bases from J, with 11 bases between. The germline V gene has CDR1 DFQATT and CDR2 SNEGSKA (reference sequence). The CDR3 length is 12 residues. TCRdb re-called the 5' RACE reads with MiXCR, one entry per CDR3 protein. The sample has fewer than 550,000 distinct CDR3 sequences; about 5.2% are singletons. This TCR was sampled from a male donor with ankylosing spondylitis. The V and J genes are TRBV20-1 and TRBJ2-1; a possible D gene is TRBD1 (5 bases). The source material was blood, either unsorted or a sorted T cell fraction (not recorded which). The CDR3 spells CSASYAGYEQFF. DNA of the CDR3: TGCAGTGCTAGCTACGCAGGGTATGAGCAGTTCTTC.